These 21 T cell receptor beta chains originate from one sample sequenced in a study of blood T cell repertoires in COVID-19. Using immunoSEQ multiplex PCR, the repertoire was profiled, and TCRdb retains in-frame clones only, with some absent. The sample shows fewer than 200,000 clones, around 83% of them seen only once. Sequenced material: PBMCs or T cells enriched from blood (not recorded which). These receptor sequences come from a woman between 50 and 59 years old in a cohort exposed to, infected with or recovered from COVID-19 (not recorded which).

The rearrangement links TRBV5-6 to TRBJ1-3; possibly TRBD1 for D (6 bases). V dropped 2 bases and J dropped 2 bases, with 11 bases sitting between them. The CDR3 is 15 amino acids. CDR1 and CDR2 (germline): SGHDT, YYEEEE. In DNA, the CDR3 is TGTGCCAGCAGCTTTACAGGGTTACCTGGAAACACCATATATTTT. It codes for CASSFTGLPGNTIYF.

V usage is TRBV2 and J usage is TRBJ1-1; D is uncertain. From germline, CDR1 is SNHLY and CDR2 FYNNEI. Trimming shortened V by 7 bases and J by 5 bases, and 8 bases separated the two germline ends. CDR3 length: 11 residues. Written as DNA, the CDR3 is TGTGCCAGCATGGCTTCTACTGAAGCTTTCTTT. Protein: CASMASTEAFF.

This clone has only one observation. This chain connects TRBV30 to TRBJ1-5, with D perhaps TRBD1 (5 bases). The germline V and J ends were trimmed by 5 bases and 5 bases, with 13 bases remaining between them. The CDR3 has 13 amino acids. CDR1 GTSNPN and CDR2 SVGIG come from the germline V gene (reference sequence). Here the CDR3 reads CAWGNGGDQPQHF. In nucleotides, the CDR3 is TGTGCCTGGGGGAATGGGGGGGATCAGCCCCAGCATTTT.

The chain employs TRBV3-1 (or the pseudogene TRBV3-2) and TRBJ2-2; 8 bases match TRBD1. The ends lost 6 bases at V and 6 bases at J; junction bases unmatched: 12. Germline-derived CDR1 and CDR2 are LGHDT and YNNKEL (reference sequence). This CDR3 spans 16 amino acids. For the CDR3, the DNA is TGTGCCAGCAGGGATAAAGGGCAGGGGGCCGCCGGGGAGCTGTTTTTT. Translation gives CASRDKGQGAAGELFF.

The rearrangement uses TRBV5-1 and TRBJ2-1, with unresolved D. Trimming pared 2 bases from V and 8 bases from J, leaving 5 bases between. Germline values: CDR1 SGHRS, CDR2 YFSETQ. The CDR3 is 11 amino acids. The CDR3 region is CASSFTDEQFF. Here the CDR3 DNA reads TGCGCCAGCAGCTTTACGGATGAGCAGTTCTTC.

As for this clone: Other DNA sequences in this specimen translate into the identical CDR3. This rearrangement joins TRBV3-1 (or the pseudogene TRBV3-2) to TRBJ1-5; 11 nucleotides agree with TRBD1. The CDR3 covers 15 residues. Germline values: CDR1 LGHDT, CDR2 YNNKEL (reference sequence). J lost 4 bases, V lost 4 bases, and 3 bases had no gene match. This CDR3 is CASSLGTGGNQPQHF. CDR3 DNA sequence: TGTGCCAGCAGCCTGGGGACAGGGGGAAATCAGCCCCAGCATTTT.

DNA for the CDR3: TGTGCCTGGGTGAGGGGGTACGCAAACAATGAGCAGTTCTTC. Translating gives CAWVRGYANNEQFF. The chain recombines TRBV30 with TRBJ2-1; D is perhaps TRBD1 (6 bases). CDR3 length equals 14 residues. Germline V gene lookup returns CDR1 GTSNPN and CDR2 SVGIG (reference sequence). Trimming removed 5 bases from V and 5 bases from J, with 16 bases in between. Together with reference TRBV30 and TRBJ2-1, the CDR3 gives the full variable domain: SQTIHQWPATLVQPVGSPLSLECTVEGTSNPNLYWYRQAAGRGLQLLFYSVGIGQISSEVPQNLSASRPQDRQFILSSKKLLLSDSGFYLCAWVRGYANNEQFFGPGTRLTVL.

The V gene is TRBV28, the J gene TRBJ1-5; TRBD1 aligns across 7 bases. V shed 8 bases, J shed 0 bases, and the junction held 10 bases outside the gene matches. The CDR3 totals 16 residues. CDR1 is MDHEN and CDR2 is SYDVKM in the germline V gene. CDR3 amino acids: CASAPAGTVSNQPQHF. CDR3 bases: TGTGCCAGCGCACCCGCCGGGACAGTTAGCAATCAGCCCCAGCATTTT.

The V call is TRBV28, the J call TRBJ2-6, with D perhaps matching TRBD1 (7 bases). The V and J ends lost 7 bases and 3 bases respectively, with 13 bases between them. The germline V gene has CDR1 MDHEN and CDR2 SYDVKM. The CDR3 is made up of 15 amino acids. The CDR3 sequence: CASIGGGRGANVLTF. The DNA for the CDR3 is TGTGCCAGCATCGGAGGGGGCCGTGGGGCCAACGTCCTGACTTTC.

The gene calls are TRBV5-6 and TRBJ2-5; tentatively, D is TRBD2 (6 bases). The CDR3 sequence is 16 residues long. The V end was cut by 3 bases, the J end by 2 bases, with 17 bases between. CDR1 is SGHDT and CDR2 is YYEEEE in the germline V gene. The CDR3 protein is CASSWARRDEQETQYF. CDR3 sequence (DNA): TGTGCCAGCAGCTGGGCGAGGAGGGACGAACAAGAGACCCAGTACTTC.

The CDR3 bases are TGTGCCAGCAGCTTAGGGACACTTAACAATGAGCAGTTCTTC. This gives the protein CASSLGTLNNEQFF. The V call is TRBV7-3, the J call TRBJ2-1; perhaps TRBD1 as D (6 bases). V dropped 2 bases and J dropped 5 bases, with 10 bases sitting between them. In germline, CDR1 is SGHTA, CDR2 FQGTGA. CDR3 length: 14 amino acids.

The J gene is TRBJ2-1, the V gene TRBV9; D might be TRBD1 (7 bases). The ends were cut back, 0 bases at V and 9 bases at J, with 10 bases in the middle. The germline V gene has CDR1 SGDLS and CDR2 YYNGEE. CDR3 length: 13 amino acids. The CDR3 coding sequence is TGTGCCAGCAGCGTAGGGCAGGGGGGTGAGCAGTTCTTC. Residues: CASSVGQGGEQFF.

The CDR3 region is CASSLTSGSRETQYF. The CDR3 DNA follows: TGCGCCAGCAGCCTGACTAGCGGGAGTCGGGAGACCCAGTACTTC. The V and J genes are TRBV5-1 and TRBJ2-5; 12 bases agree with TRBD2. Losses at the gene ends were 4 bases for V and 5 bases for J; bases not matched to a gene: 6. CDR3 length: 15 amino acids. The germline CDR1 and CDR2 sequences are SGHRS and YFSETQ.

The genes are TRBV5-1 and TRBJ2-2, with 9 positions matching TRBD1. In germline, CDR1 is SGHRS, CDR2 YFSETQ. Trimming cost V 4 bases and J 7 bases; bases outside gene matches: 8. The CDR3 extends over 15 amino acids. The DNA for the CDR3 is TGCGCCAGCAGCAAAGGGACAGGGCAGGGCGGGGAGCTGTTTTTT. This translates into CASSKGTGQGGELFF. Full variable domain (remainder filled in from reference TRBV5-1 and TRBJ2-2): KAGVTQTPRYLIKTRGQQVTLSCSPISGHRSVSWYQQTPGQGLQFLFEYFSETQRNKGNFPGRFSGRQFSNSRSEMNVSTLELGDSALYLCASSKGTGQGGELFFGEGSRLTVL.

A single count supports this clone. The chain employs TRBV7-2 and TRBJ1-4, with TRBD1 as a possible D gene (6 bases). Per germline, CDR1 SGHTA and CDR2 FQGNSA. V lost 5 bases, J lost 3 bases, and 16 bases lay in between. The CDR3 extends over 16 amino acids. The CDR3 is CASSERGGRSNEKLFF. For the CDR3, the DNA is TGTGCCAGCAGCGAGAGGGGGGGGCGATCTAATGAAAAACTGTTTTTT. Based on the CDR3 plus reference TRBV7-2 and TRBJ1-4, the full variable domain is GAGVSQSPSNKVTEKGKDVELRCDPISGHTALYWYRQSLGQGLEFLIYFQGNSAPDKSGLPSDRFSAERTGGSVSTLTIQRTQQEDSAVYLCASSERGGRSNEKLFFGSGTQLSVL.

The chain joins TRBV18 to TRBJ1-2; perhaps TRBD1 as D (6 bases). The length of the CDR3 is 15 residues. Between the trimmed V and J ends, which lost 6 bases and 2 bases, there was a span of 16 bases. The germline CDR1 and CDR2 sequences are KGHSH and LQKENI. The CDR3 sequence is CASSQKTGRNYGYTF. The CDR3 nucleotides read TGTGCCAGCTCCCAGAAAACAGGGAGAAACTATGGCTACACCTTC.

The J gene is TRBJ1-4, the V gene TRBV30; D not certain. The CDR3 consists of 12 residues. Looked up from germline, CDR1 is GTSNPN and CDR2 is SVGIG (reference sequence). Trimming stripped 4 bases from V and 5 bases from J, with 8 bases between. The CDR3 DNA reads TGTGCCTGGAACAGAGAGAATGAAAAACTGTTTTTT. Protein: CAWNRENEKLFF.

The gene calls are TRBV2 and TRBJ2-5; no firm D call. Germline assignment: CDR1 SNHLY and CDR2 FYNNEI. The CDR3 covers 13 residues. V was pared by 4 bases and J by 2 bases, with 8 bases between. CDR3 region: CASSVRLQETQYF. Written as DNA, the CDR3 is TGTGCCAGCAGTGTGAGGCTACAAGAGACCCAGTACTTC.

The chain links TRBV5-6 to TRBJ2-1; 10 nucleotides agree with TRBD2. Per germline, CDR1 SGHDT and CDR2 YYEEEE. The length of the CDR3 is 16 residues. The V and J ends lost 3 bases and 5 bases, in that order; junction bases with no gene match: 8. The CDR3 DNA reads as TGTGCCAGCAGCTACCTCGGGCTAGCGGGGGACAATGAGCAGTTCTTC. The encoded protein is CASSYLGLAGDNEQFF.

J is TRBJ2-7 and V is TRBV28, with 10 bases fitting TRBD1. V gave up 5 bases and J gave up 7 bases; unmatched junction bases: 2. CDR3 length equals 12 residues. Germline CDR1 MDHEN, CDR2 SYDVKM. The CDR3 sequence: CASSDRGLEQYF. Written as DNA, the CDR3 is TGTGCCAGCAGTGACAGGGGGCTTGAGCAGTACTTC.

The chain couples TRBV3-1 (or the pseudogene TRBV3-2) to TRBJ2-3; D not certain. The V end was cut by 3 bases, the J end by 0 bases, with 22 bases between. The CDR3 sequence is 19 residues long. Germline CDR1 LGHDT, CDR2 YNNKEL (reference sequence). The chain's CDR3 is CASSHPIAPSRPSTDTQYF. CDR3 sequence (DNA): TGTGCCAGCAGCCATCCCATAGCACCCAGCCGTCCTAGCACAGATACGCAGTATTTT.